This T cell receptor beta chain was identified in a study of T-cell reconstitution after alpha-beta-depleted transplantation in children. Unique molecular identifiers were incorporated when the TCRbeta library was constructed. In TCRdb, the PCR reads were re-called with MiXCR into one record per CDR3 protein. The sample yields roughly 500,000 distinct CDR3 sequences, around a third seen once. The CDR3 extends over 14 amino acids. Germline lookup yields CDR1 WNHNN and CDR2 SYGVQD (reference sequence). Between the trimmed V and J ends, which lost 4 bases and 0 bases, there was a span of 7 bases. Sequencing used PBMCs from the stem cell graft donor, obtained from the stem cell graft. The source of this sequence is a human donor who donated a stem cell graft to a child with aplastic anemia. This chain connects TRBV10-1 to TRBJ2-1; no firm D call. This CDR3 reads CASSGLSSYNEQFF. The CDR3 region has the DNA TGCGCCAGCAGTGGGCTAAGCTCCTACAATGAGCAGTTCTTC.